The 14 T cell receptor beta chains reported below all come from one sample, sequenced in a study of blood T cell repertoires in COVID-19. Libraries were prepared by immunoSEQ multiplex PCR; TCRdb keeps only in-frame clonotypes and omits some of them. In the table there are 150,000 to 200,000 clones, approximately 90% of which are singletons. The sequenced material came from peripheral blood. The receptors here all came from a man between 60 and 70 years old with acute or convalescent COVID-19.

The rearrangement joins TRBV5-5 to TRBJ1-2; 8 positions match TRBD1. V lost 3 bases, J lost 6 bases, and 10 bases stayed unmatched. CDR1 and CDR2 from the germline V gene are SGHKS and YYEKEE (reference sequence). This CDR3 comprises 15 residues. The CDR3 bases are TGTGCCAGCAGCTCAGGACAGGGAGGAGTGGATGGCTACACCTTC. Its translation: CASSSGQGGVDGYTF.

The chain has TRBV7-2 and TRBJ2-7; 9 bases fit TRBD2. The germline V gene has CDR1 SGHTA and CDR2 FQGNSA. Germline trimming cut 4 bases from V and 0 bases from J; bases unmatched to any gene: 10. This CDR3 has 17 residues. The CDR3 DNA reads TGTGCCAGCAGCTATGCCCCTAGCGGGATGAGCTCCTACGAGCAGTACTTC. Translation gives CASSYAPSGMSSYEQYF. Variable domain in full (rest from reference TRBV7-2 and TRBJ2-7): GAGVSQSPSNKVTEKGKDVELRCDPISGHTALYWYRQSLGQGLEFLIYFQGNSAPDKSGLPSDRFSAERTGGSVSTLTIQRTQQEDSAVYLCASSYAPSGMSSYEQYFGPGTRLTVT.

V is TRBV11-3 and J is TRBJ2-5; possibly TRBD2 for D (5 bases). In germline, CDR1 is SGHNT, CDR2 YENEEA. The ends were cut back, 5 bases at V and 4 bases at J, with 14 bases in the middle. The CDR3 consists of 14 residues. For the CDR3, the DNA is TGTGCCAGCAGCCCCACCGCGGGTGGAGAGACCCAGTACTTC. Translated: CASSPTAGGETQYF.

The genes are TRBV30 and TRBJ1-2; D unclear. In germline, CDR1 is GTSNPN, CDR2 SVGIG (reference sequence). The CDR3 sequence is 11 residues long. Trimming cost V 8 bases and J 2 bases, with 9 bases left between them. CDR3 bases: TGTGCCCGTCGACTGAACTATGGCTACACCTTC. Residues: CARRLNYGYTF.

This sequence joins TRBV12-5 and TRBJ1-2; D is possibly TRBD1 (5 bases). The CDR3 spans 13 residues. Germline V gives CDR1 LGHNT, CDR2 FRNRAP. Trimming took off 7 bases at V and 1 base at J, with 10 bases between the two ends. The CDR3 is CASVLQVNYGYTF. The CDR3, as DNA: TGTGCTAGTGTCCTACAGGTTAACTATGGCTACACCTTC.

The CDR3 loop reads CASSPDRDGGSPLHF. The CDR3 bases are TGTGCCAGTAGCCCCGACAGGGACGGGGGTTCACCCCTCCACTTT. The chain is built from TRBV19 and TRBJ1-6; 7 bases agree with TRBD1. Losses at the gene ends were 6 bases for V and 9 bases for J; bases not matched to a gene: 11. The germline CDR1 and CDR2 sequences are LNHDA and SQIVND (reference sequence). There are 15 residues in the CDR3.

CDR3 residues: CASSVGVLNYGYTF. The DNA of the CDR3 is TGCGCCAGCAGTGTAGGGGTTCTTAACTATGGCTACACCTTC. The chain couples TRBV5-1 to TRBJ1-2; D is possibly TRBD1 (5 bases). There are 14 residues in the CDR3. Germline values: CDR1 SGHRS, CDR2 YFSETQ. Trimming stripped 5 bases from V and 1 base from J, with 12 bases between.

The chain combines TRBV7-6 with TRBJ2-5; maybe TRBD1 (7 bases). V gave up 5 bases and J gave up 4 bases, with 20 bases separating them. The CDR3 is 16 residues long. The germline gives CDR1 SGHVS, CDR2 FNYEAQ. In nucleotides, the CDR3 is TGTGCCAGCAGCCCCAAAGGAGGGACAGCCGTAGAGACCCAGTACTTC. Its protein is CASSPKGGTAVETQYF.

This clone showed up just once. CDR3 residues: CASGLLLGQGPNQPQHF. For the CDR3, the DNA is TGTGCTAGTGGTTTGCTGCTCGGACAGGGCCCCAATCAGCCCCAGCATTTT. The genes are TRBV12-5 and TRBJ1-5, with 8 positions matching TRBD1. V shed 2 bases and J 3 bases; nucleotides not matched to a gene: 9. The CDR3 is made up of 17 amino acids. The germline V gene has CDR1 LGHNT and CDR2 FRNRAP. Complete variable domain (other parts from reference TRBV12-5 and TRBJ1-5): DARVTQTPRHKVTEMGQEVTMRCQPILGHNTVFWYRQTMMQGLELLAYFRNRAPLDDSGMPKDRFSAEMPDATLATLKIQPSEPRDSAVYFCASGLLLGQGPNQPQHFGDGTRLSIL.

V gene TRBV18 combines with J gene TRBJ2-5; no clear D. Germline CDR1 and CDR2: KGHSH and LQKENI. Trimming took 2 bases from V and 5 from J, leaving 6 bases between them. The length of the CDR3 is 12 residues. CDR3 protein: CASSPTEETQYF. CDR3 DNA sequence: TGTGCCAGCTCACCAACAGAGGAGACCCAGTACTTC.

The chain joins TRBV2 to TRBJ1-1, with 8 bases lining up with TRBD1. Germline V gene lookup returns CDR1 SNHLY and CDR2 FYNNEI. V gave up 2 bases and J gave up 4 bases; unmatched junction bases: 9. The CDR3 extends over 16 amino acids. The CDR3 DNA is TGTGCCAGCAGTGAACAGCCAGGGGGCGATGGCACTGAAGCTTTCTTT. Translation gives CASSEQPGGDGTEAFF.

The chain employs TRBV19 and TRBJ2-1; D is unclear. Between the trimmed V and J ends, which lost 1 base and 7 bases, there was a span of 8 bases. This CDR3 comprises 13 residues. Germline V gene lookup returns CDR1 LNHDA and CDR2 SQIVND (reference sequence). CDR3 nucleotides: TGTGCCAGTAGTATAGGCGCCAGGAATGAGCAGTTCTTC. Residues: CASSIGARNEQFF. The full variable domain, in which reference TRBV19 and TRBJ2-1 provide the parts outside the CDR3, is DGGITQSPKYLFRKEGQNVTLSCEQNLNHDAMYWYRQDPGQGLRLIYYSQIVNDFQKGDIAEGYSVSREKKESFPLTVTSAQKNPTAFYLCASSIGARNEQFFGPGTRLTVL.

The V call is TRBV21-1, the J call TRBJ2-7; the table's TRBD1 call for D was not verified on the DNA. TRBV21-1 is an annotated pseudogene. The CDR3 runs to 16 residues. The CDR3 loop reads CASSRRQELFPYEQYV. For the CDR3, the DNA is TGTGCCAGCAGCCGGCGACAGGAGCTTTTCCCCTACGAGCAGTACGTC.

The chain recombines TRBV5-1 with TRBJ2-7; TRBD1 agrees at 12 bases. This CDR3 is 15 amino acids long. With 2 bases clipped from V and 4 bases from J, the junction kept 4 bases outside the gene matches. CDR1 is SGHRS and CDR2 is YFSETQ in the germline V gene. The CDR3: CASSLGTGGIYEQYV. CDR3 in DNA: TGCGCCAGCAGCTTAGGGACAGGGGGCATTTACGAGCAGTACGTC.